This note documents a single T cell receptor beta chain sequence. The sample originates from a study of low-dose radiotherapy and immunotherapy resistance in tumors. Study-level information: A total of 6.5 Gy was given to Cohort 1 as 0.5 Gy per fraction every 2 weeks. Each two-week cycle included intravenous cyclophosphamide 200 mg/m2, given one day before radiation and immunotherapy.

Gene-specific TRAV and TRBV primers were used for first-strand cDNA, covering alpha and beta chains. TCRs were put through roughly 19 PCR cycles of amplification with Phusion. A constant-region primer and the V-primer adapter served as the primer pair. TCRdb processed the reads anew with MiXCR; each CDR3 protein has one entry. The sample lists more than 85,000 distinct CDR3 sequences; 9.4% were seen once. The V and J ends lost 3 bases and 4 bases respectively, with 9 bases between them. The CDR3 extends over 13 amino acids. Time point reported: before trial treatment. All of the donors were given nivolumab, ipilimumab, aspirin, low-dose cyclophosphamide and low-dose radiotherapy as part of RACIN, a single-arm trial. Eligibility was restricted to patients presenting with advanced solid tumors that lacked tumor-infiltrating lymphocytes.

This clonotype was sampled from a male donor with prostate cancer. The sequencing here drew on PBMCs, taken before treatment. The J gene is TRBJ2-5, the V gene TRBV12-3 or TRBV12-4; no reliable D call. The CDR3 region is CASSFGVAETQYF. CDR3 bases: TGTGCCAGCAGTTTTGGGGTGGCAGAGACCCAGTACTTC.